Below, 17 T cell receptor beta chains from the same sample are listed, as sequenced in a study of response to subunit inactivated influenza vaccine. TCRdb redid the calling of the RT-PCR reads with MiXCR, one entry per CDR3 protein. The sample records 650,000 to 700,000 distinct CDR3 sequences, around 16% being singletons. Specimen: PBMCs from blood, collected roughly 13 days after vaccination. Every receptor here comes from a man aged 45 to 65 who received an inactivated influenza vaccine.

This clonotype was recorded a few times. The CDR3 DNA reads as TGTGCCAGCAGTCTCACCCCTTTGCAATTTCAGTACTTC. Amino acids: CASSLTPLQFQYF. The chain has TRBV12-3 or TRBV12-4 and TRBJ2-5; D is unclear. V shed 5 bases and J shed 11 bases, with 18 bases lying between them. The CDR3 has 13 residues.

This clonotype was counted only a few times. This chain joins TRBV4-3 and TRBJ2-3, with D unresolved. This CDR3 is built from 13 residues. The germline gives CDR1 LGHNA, CDR2 YSLEER. Trimming took off 5 bases at V and 2 bases at J, with 8 bases between the two ends. The CDR3 sequence: CASSEDLTDTQYF. CDR3 nucleotide sequence: TGCGCCAGCAGCGAGGACCTCACAGATACGCAGTATTTT.

The chain is built from TRBV7-8 and TRBJ1-1; 10 bases are shared with TRBD1. This CDR3 is built from 16 residues. V shed 3 bases, J shed 6 bases, and the junction held 10 bases outside the gene matches. Germline V gene lookup returns CDR1 SGHVS and CDR2 FQNEAQ. CDR3 region: CASSLGARQGAAEAFF. Written as DNA, the CDR3 is TGTGCCAGCAGCTTGGGGGCCCGACAGGGGGCGGCTGAAGCTTTCTTT. The complete variable domain, with remaining parts taken from reference TRBV7-8 and TRBJ1-1, reads GAGVSQSPRYKVAKRGQDVALRCDPISGHVSLFWYQQALGQGPEFLTYFQNEAQLDKSGLPSDRFFAERPEGSVSTLKIQRTQQEDSAVYLCASSLGARQGAAEAFFGQGTRLTVV.

This clonotype was counted between two and nine times. V usage is TRBV30 and J usage is TRBJ2-3; 9 nucleotides align to TRBD1. V was clipped by 0 bases and J by 3 bases; unmatched bases: 7. The length of the CDR3 is 16 residues. CDR1 is GTSNPN, CDR2 SVGIG, per germline (reference sequence). In DNA, the CDR3 is TGTGCCTGGAGTGTACCGGGACAGGGCCCTACAGATACGCAGTATTTT. Translation gives CAWSVPGQGPTDTQYF.

The chain has TRBV29-1 and TRBJ2-3, with D possibly called TRBD1 or TRBD2 (6 bases each). Germline V gene sequence: CDR1 SQVTM, CDR2 ANQGSEA. The ends were cut back, 6 bases at V and 3 bases at J, with 13 bases in the middle. The length of the CDR3 is 13 residues. The CDR3 region has the DNA TGCAGCGTGGGGAAAGGGGGGACAGATACGCAGTATTTT. This translates into CSVGKGGTDTQYF.

CDR3 bases: TGCAGCGTTGGGGGGCGGTTGACCTACAATGAGCAGTTCTTC. As protein: CSVGGRLTYNEQFF. V usage is TRBV29-1 and J usage is TRBJ2-1; D may be TRBD1 (6 bases). Germline CDR1 SQVTM, CDR2 ANQGSEA. This CDR3 contains 14 residues. Between the trimmed V and J ends, which lost 4 bases and 2 bases, there was a span of 12 bases.

The V and J genes are TRBV7-2 and TRBJ1-2; unclear D gene. CDR3 size: 13 residues. Per germline, CDR1 SGHTA and CDR2 FQGNSA. V lost 2 bases to trimming and J lost 4 bases, with 8 bases between them. The CDR3 sequence is CASSLNGVYGYTF. The CDR3 DNA sequence: TGTGCCAGCAGCTTAAACGGAGTCTATGGCTACACCTTC.

This clonotype was counted at least ten times. The chain uses TRBV5-6 and TRBJ2-1; tentatively, D is TRBD2 (6 bases). The germline V and J ends were trimmed by 2 bases and 5 bases, with 8 bases remaining between them. Germline V gene lookup returns CDR1 SGHDT and CDR2 YYEEEE. CDR3 length equals 13 residues. This CDR3 reads CASSFSGDNEQFF. In DNA form, the CDR3 reads TGTGCCAGCAGCTTTAGCGGAGACAATGAGCAGTTCTTC. Variable domain in full (rest from reference TRBV5-6 and TRBJ2-1): DAGVTQSPTHLIKTRGQQVTLRCSPKSGHDTVSWYQQALGQGPQFIFQYYEEEERQRGNFPDRFSGHQFPNYSSELNVNALLLGDSALYLCASSFSGDNEQFFGPGTRLTVL.

The chain uses TRBV5-1 and TRBJ2-5; D not resolved. From germline, CDR1 is SGHRS and CDR2 YFSETQ. V was shortened by 3 bases and J by 0 bases, with 9 bases between the two germline ends. This CDR3 has 14 amino acids. The CDR3 DNA reads TGCGCCAGCAGCTCCGACGGGTACCAAGAGACCCAGTACTTC. This codes for CASSSDGYQETQYF.

This clonotype was detected ten times or more. In DNA, the CDR3 is TGCGCCAGCAGCTTACAAGGGGCGATAGAGGACGAGCAGTACTTC. Translated, it gives CASSLQGAIEDEQYF. The gene calls are TRBV5-1 and TRBJ2-7; D may be TRBD1 (5 bases). The CDR3 is 15 amino acids. Germline CDR1 SGHRS, CDR2 YFSETQ. Between the trimmed V and J ends, which lost 2 bases and 5 bases, there was a span of 17 bases.

The V gene is TRBV29-1, the J gene TRBJ2-3, with no clear D. V was trimmed by 1 base and J by 1 base, leaving 6 bases between them. From germline, CDR1 is SQVTM and CDR2 ANQGSEA. The CDR3 totals 13 residues. DNA for the CDR3: TGCAGCGTTGAAGGTGTTGGCACAGATACGCAGTATTTT. Translation gives CSVEGVGTDTQYF.

There are many counts of this clonotype. The J gene is TRBJ2-2, the V gene TRBV20-1, with 8 nucleotides matching TRBD2. J was trimmed by 4 bases and V by 3 bases; bases with no gene match: 7. The CDR3 covers 15 residues. CDR1 is DFQATT, CDR2 SNEGSKA, per germline (reference sequence). The CDR3 DNA reads as TGCAGTGCTAGTTCAGCGGGGGTGGGCACCGGGGAGCTGTTTTTT. Protein: CSASSAGVGTGELFF.

This clonotype was observed a few times. As DNA, the CDR3 is TGTGCCAGCAGCTTGGGAGGGAGTAACTATGGCTACACCTTC. Residues: CASSLGGSNYGYTF. This chain uses TRBV5-6 with TRBJ1-2; no firm D call. This CDR3 spans 14 amino acids. Trimming left V 0 bases short and J 1 base short, with 7 bases between. Germline CDR1 SGHDT, CDR2 YYEEEE.

This clonotype was observed a handful of times. The chain uses TRBV5-1 and TRBJ2-1; the D gene is possibly TRBD1 (6 bases). Trimming cost V 6 bases and J 0 bases, with 13 bases left between them. CDR3 length: 15 amino acids. Germline assignment: CDR1 SGHRS and CDR2 YFSETQ. The CDR3: CASTDTGSSYNEQFF. Written as DNA, the CDR3 is TGCGCCAGCACCGATACAGGGAGCTCCTACAATGAGCAGTTCTTC.

This clonotype was counted between two and nine times. V gene TRBV5-1 combines with J gene TRBJ2-1, with TRBD2 matching over 9 bases. The length of the CDR3 is 16 residues. The V and J ends lost 4 bases and 4 bases, in that order; junction bases with no gene match: 9. CDR1 SGHRS and CDR2 YFSETQ come from the germline V gene. Here the CDR3 DNA reads TGCGCCAGCAGCGTGGGTCGACTAGCGGATTACAATGAGCAGTTCTTC. Translation gives CASSVGRLADYNEQFF.

This clonotype has only a few counts. This chain joins TRBV5-1 and TRBJ1-1; 9 bases line up with TRBD1. V shed 6 bases and J 2 bases; nucleotides not matched to a gene: 8. The CDR3 consists of 15 residues. Germline CDR1 SGHRS, CDR2 YFSETQ. The CDR3 DNA reads TGCGCCAGCATAACAGGGGGCGCGGATAACACTGAAGCTTTCTTT. It specifies CASITGGADNTEAFF.

This clonotype appeared once. The rearrangement uses TRBV19 and TRBJ2-7, with TRBD1 matching 8 bases. Germline values: CDR1 LNHDA, CDR2 SQIVND (reference sequence). This CDR3 comprises 15 residues. With 5 bases clipped from V and 1 base from J, the junction kept 7 bases outside the gene matches. The CDR3 DNA reads as TGTGCCAGTAGTGCCGCAGGACAGGGTTCCTACGAGCAGTACTTC. Translated, it gives CASSAAGQGSYEQYF.